This T cell receptor (beta chain) was sequenced for a study of T cells in Graves' hyperthyroidism and ophthalmopathy. RNA transcripts provided the source from which TCR beta CDR3 regions were amplified. HTBI primers were used for first-round RT-PCR of the TCR CDR3. TCRdb passed the multiplex PCR reads through MiXCR, listing each CDR3 protein once. The data show 600,000 to 700,000 distinct CDR3 sequences, with approximately 15% seen just once and approximately 4.3% held by the top ten. This clonotype was detected only a few times. Trimming pared 3 bases from V and 4 bases from J, leaving 12 bases between. The CDR3 has 14 amino acids.

The source material was blood. The chain recombines TRBV12-3 or TRBV12-4 with TRBJ1-1; D is unclear. This TCR was recovered from a woman in her forties with Graves' ophthalmopathy. In DNA, the CDR3 is TGTGCCAGCAGTTTTGGTGGGTTGGCCACTGAAGCTTTCTTT. This translates into CASSFGGLATEAFF.